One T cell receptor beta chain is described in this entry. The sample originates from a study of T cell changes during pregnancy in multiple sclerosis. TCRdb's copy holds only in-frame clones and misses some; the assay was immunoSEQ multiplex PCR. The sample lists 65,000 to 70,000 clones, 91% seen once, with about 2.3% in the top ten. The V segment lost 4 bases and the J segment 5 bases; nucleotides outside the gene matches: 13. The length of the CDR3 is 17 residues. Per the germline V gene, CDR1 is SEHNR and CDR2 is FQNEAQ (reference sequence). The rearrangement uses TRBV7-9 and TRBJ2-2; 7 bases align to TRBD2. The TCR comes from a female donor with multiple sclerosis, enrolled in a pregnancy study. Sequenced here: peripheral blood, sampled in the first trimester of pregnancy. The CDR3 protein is CASSSELLAVGTGELFF. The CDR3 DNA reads TGTGCCAGCAGCTCCGAACTTCTAGCGGTTGGGACCGGGGAGCTGTTTTTT.